The present T cell receptor beta chain was sequenced within a study of OX40 agonist ivuxolimab in advanced cancers. Findings and limits, study-wide: Also present in some nonresponders was a low level of normalized T-cell clonal expansion.

Sequenced by immunoSEQ multiplex PCR; TCRdb stores in-frame clones only, minus some. The repertoire has tens of thousands of clones, over 90% of them found once; the top ten carry less than 7%. CDR1 and CDR2 (germline): SGHAT, FQNNGV. The CDR3 is 12 residues long. The germline V and J ends were trimmed by 5 bases and 4 bases, with 9 bases remaining between them. Points on this clone: What it recognizes is unknown.

This chain connects TRBV11-2 to TRBJ2-7; D is undetermined. The specimen comprised CD4+ or CD8+ T cells sorted from blood, sampled in a trial of the OX40 agonist ivuxolimab. This TCR was recovered from an adult with an advanced solid tumor such as melanoma, head and neck, liver or kidney cancer. DNA of the CDR3: TGTGCCAGCAGCACATTGGCGTACGAGCAGTACTTC. Amino acids: CASSTLAYEQYF. Together with reference TRBV11-2 and TRBJ2-7, the CDR3 gives the full variable domain: EAGVAQSPRYKIIEKRQSVAFWCNPISGHATLYWYQQILGQGPKLLIQFQNNGVVDDSQLPKDRFSAERLKGVDSTLKIQPAKLEDSAVYLCASSTLAYEQYFGPGTRLTVT.